Below are 19 T cell receptor beta chains sequenced from a single sample in a study of blood T cell repertoires in COVID-19. TCRdb's copy holds only in-frame clones and misses some; the assay was immunoSEQ multiplex PCR. In the table there are more than 95,000 clones, roughly 87% of which are singletons. Sequenced: peripheral blood. These receptors all stem from a human donor in a cohort sampled during active COVID-19.

The chain employs TRBV15 and TRBJ1-1; unclear D gene. Germline V gives CDR1 LNHNV, CDR2 YYDKDF (reference sequence). Trimming removed 0 bases from V and 1 base from J, with 9 bases in between. The CDR3 loop spans 15 amino acids. CDR3 in amino acids: CATSRDGLKNTEAFF. Here the CDR3 DNA reads TGTGCCACCAGCAGAGATGGACTCAAGAACACTGAAGCTTTCTTT.

J is TRBJ2-1 and V is TRBV5-1, with 9 positions matching TRBD2. Germline CDR1 is SGHRS and CDR2 is YFSETQ. The V segment lost 0 bases and the J segment 2 bases; nucleotides outside the gene matches: 6. This CDR3 contains 17 residues. The CDR3 loop reads CASSLGAGGGPYNEQFF. The CDR3 DNA reads TGCGCCAGCAGCTTGGGGGCGGGAGGGGGTCCCTACAATGAGCAGTTCTTC. Combining the CDR3 with reference TRBV5-1 and TRBJ2-1 gives the whole variable domain KAGVTQTPRYLIKTRGQQVTLSCSPISGHRSVSWYQQTPGQGLQFLFEYFSETQRNKGNFPGRFSGRQFSNSRSEMNVSTLELGDSALYLCASSLGAGGGPYNEQFFGPGTRLTVL.

This chain connects TRBV9 to TRBJ2-5, with 14 positions matching TRBD2. CDR1 is SGDLS and CDR2 is YYNGEE in the germline V gene. The CDR3 sequence is 15 residues long. J lost 5 bases, V lost 3 bases, and 3 bases had no gene match. This CDR3 is CASSDRLAGGETQYF. The DNA for the CDR3 is TGTGCCAGCAGCGACAGACTAGCGGGGGGGGAGACCCAGTACTTC.

The chain couples TRBV24-1 to TRBJ1-4; the match to TRBD1 covers 8 bases. The CDR3 has 13 amino acids. Trimming took 9 bases from V and 5 from J; bases not matched to a gene: 4. The germline V gene has CDR1 KGHDR and CDR2 SFDVKD. The CDR3 loop reads CATQDRDNEKLFF. In DNA, the CDR3 is TGTGCCACCCAGGACAGGGACAATGAAAAACTGTTTTTT.

This clone was counted a single time. This sequence joins TRBV7-9 and TRBJ1-1, with 7 positions matching TRBD1. Trimming removed 3 bases from V and 5 bases from J; junction bases left unmatched: 9. The CDR3 is made up of 15 amino acids. CDR1 and CDR2 from the germline V gene are SEHNR and FQNEAQ (reference sequence). The CDR3: CASSFAEGARTEAFF. CDR3 DNA: TGTGCCAGCAGCTTCGCGGAGGGGGCGAGGACTGAAGCTTTCTTT.

This clone turned up a few times. The chain combines TRBV4-1 with TRBJ1-3; D is unclear. The CDR3 contains 18 residues. The V end lost 1 base, the J end lost 4 bases, and 20 bases lay between the germline ends. Germline CDR1 and CDR2: MGHRA and YSYEKL. CDR3: CASSQVAFDEALGNTIYF. The DNA for the CDR3 is TGCGCCAGCAGCCAAGTAGCTTTTGACGAGGCCCTGGGAAACACCATATATTTT.

V and J are TRBV28 and TRBJ1-5; weak D call: TRBD1 (5 bases). This CDR3 region has 15 residues. Trimming removed 5 bases at V and 5 bases at J, with 16 bases between. Looked up from germline, CDR1 is MDHEN and CDR2 is SYDVKM. DNA of the CDR3: TGTGCCAGCAGTGACGTATTAAGGACATATCAGCCCCAGCATTTT. Translation gives CASSDVLRTYQPQHF.

The CDR3 sequence: CASSEFRSYEQYF. CDR3 sequence (DNA): TGTGCCAGCAGTGAATTCCGGAGCTACGAGCAGTACTTC. The chain is built from TRBV25-1 and TRBJ2-7; D ambiguous. This CDR3 has 13 residues. Per the germline V gene, CDR1 is MGHDK and CDR2 is SYGVNS. Trimming took off 1 base at V and 3 bases at J, with 7 bases between the two ends.

This clone has only one observation. This rearrangement joins TRBV6-4 to TRBJ2-5; the match to TRBD2 covers 10 bases. The CDR3 spans 16 residues. CDR1 and CDR2 (germline): MRHNA, SNTAGT. V lost 8 bases to trimming and J lost 1 base; unmatched junction nucleotides: 10. The CDR3 sequence: CASDPPGLAIQETQYF. The CDR3 DNA reads TGTGCCAGCGATCCCCCGGGACTAGCGATCCAAGAGACCCAGTACTTC.

CDR3 sequence reads: CASSNRDKYRPQHF. DNA of the CDR3: TGTGCCAGCAGCAACAGGGACAAATATCGGCCCCAGCATTTT. V and J are TRBV21-1 and TRBJ1-5; TRBD1, the D gene given by the table, was not confirmed from the DNA. TRBV21-1 is reported as a pseudogene. The CDR3 covers 14 residues.

The rearrangement links TRBV11-3 to TRBJ2-7; 13 bases map to TRBD2. The CDR3 is 16 amino acids. Unmatched junction bases numbered 11, after V lost 5 bases and J lost 7 bases. The germline CDR1 and CDR2 sequences are SGHNT and YENEEA. The CDR3 sequence: CASSGGTSGNLGEQYF. CDR3 DNA sequence: TGTGCCAGCAGCGGCGGGACTAGCGGGAATTTGGGGGAGCAGTACTTC.

The chain joins TRBV18 to TRBJ2-7; TRBD2 matches 9 bases. Germline V gene data show CDR1 as KGHSH and CDR2 as LQKENI. CDR3 size: 14 residues. J lost 3 bases, V lost 3 bases, and 3 bases had no gene match. The CDR3 protein is CASSPGTSIYEQYF. As DNA, the CDR3 is TGTGCCAGCTCACCCGGGACTAGCATCTACGAGCAGTACTTC.

Points on this clone: A read error may produce the germline difference seen at one junction end. The V call is TRBV7-7, the J call TRBJ2-2; maybe TRBD1 (6 bases). From germline, CDR1 is SSHAT and CDR2 FNYEAQ (reference sequence). The CDR3 runs 16 residues. The DNA of the CDR3 is TGTGCTAGCACCTCCGGACAGCTAGCGAACACCGGGGAGCTGTTTTTT. Protein product: CASTSGQLANTGELFF.

This clone was observed a handful of times. The chain recombines TRBV6-6 with TRBJ1-1; D call uncertain. The CDR3 spans 17 residues. The germline V and J ends were trimmed by 5 bases and 0 bases, with 19 bases remaining between them. From germline, CDR1 is MNHNY and CDR2 SVGAGI (reference sequence). CDR3 DNA: TGTGCCAGCAGTCCCCCTCGGGTATTTCTAATGAACACTGAAGCTTTCTTT. Translating it yields CASSPPRVFLMNTEAFF.

The rearrangement joins TRBV6-4 to TRBJ2-1; tentatively, D is TRBD2 (6 bases). The CDR3 extends over 14 amino acids. From germline, CDR1 is MRHNA and CDR2 SNTAGT. Trimming cost V 4 bases and J 3 bases, with 10 bases left between them. As DNA, the CDR3 is TGTGCCAGCAGTGCGATAGCGGACTACAATGAGCAGTTCTTC. Residues: CASSAIADYNEQFF.

The J gene is TRBJ2-3, the V gene TRBV11-2, with 7 nucleotides matching TRBD2. The germline gives CDR1 SGHAT, CDR2 FQNNGV. The V segment lost 5 bases and the J segment 0 bases; nucleotides outside the gene matches: 5. The CDR3 runs to 15 residues. For the CDR3, the DNA is TGTGCCAGCAGCCGCAGGGAGGGGAGCACAGATACGCAGTATTTT. It encodes CASSRREGSTDTQYF.

The chain carries TRBV5-1 and TRBJ2-7; TRBD1 matches 7 bases. Unmatched junction bases numbered 11, after V lost 6 bases and J lost 5 bases. Looked up from germline, CDR1 is SGHRS and CDR2 is YFSETQ. The CDR3 consists of 14 residues. CDR3 residues: CASTVGGASDEQYF. The CDR3, as DNA: TGCGCCAGCACCGTAGGGGGCGCTTCCGACGAGCAGTACTTC. The whole variable domain, filled in from reference TRBV5-1 and TRBJ2-7, reads KAGVTQTPRYLIKTRGQQVTLSCSPISGHRSVSWYQQTPGQGLQFLFEYFSETQRNKGNFPGRFSGRQFSNSRSEMNVSTLELGDSALYLCASTVGGASDEQYFGPGTRLTVT.

In this sample, this clone turned up a few times. The chain links TRBV14 to TRBJ1-2; D possibly corresponds to TRBD1 (5 bases). V was pared by 4 bases and J by 2 bases, with 8 bases between. CDR1 is SGHDN and CDR2 is FVKESK in the germline V gene. This CDR3 contains 13 residues. The CDR3 loop is CASSRGGNYGYTF. The CDR3 nucleotides read TGTGCCAGCAGCCGCGGGGGGAACTATGGCTACACCTTC.

The rearrangement joins TRBV15 to TRBJ2-1, with 7 nucleotides matching TRBD2. V gave up 5 bases and J gave up 3 bases; unmatched junction bases: 7. Germline loops: CDR1 LNHNV, CDR2 YYDKDF (reference sequence). The CDR3 extends over 15 amino acids. The CDR3 loop is CATSPTSWVYNEQFF. The CDR3 DNA reads TGTGCCACCAGCCCGACTAGCTGGGTCTACAATGAGCAGTTCTTC.